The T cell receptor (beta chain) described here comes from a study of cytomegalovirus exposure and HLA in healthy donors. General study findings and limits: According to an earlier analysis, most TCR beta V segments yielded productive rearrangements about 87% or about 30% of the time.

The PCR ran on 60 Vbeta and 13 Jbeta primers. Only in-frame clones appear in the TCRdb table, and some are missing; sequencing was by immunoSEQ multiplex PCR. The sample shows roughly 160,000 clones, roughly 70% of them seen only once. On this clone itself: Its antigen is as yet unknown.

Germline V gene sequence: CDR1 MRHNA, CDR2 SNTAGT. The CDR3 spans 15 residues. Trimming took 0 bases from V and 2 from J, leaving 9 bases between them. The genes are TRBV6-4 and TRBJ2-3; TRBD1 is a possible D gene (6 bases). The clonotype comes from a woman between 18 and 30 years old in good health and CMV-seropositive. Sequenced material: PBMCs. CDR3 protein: CASSDSTGNTDTQYF. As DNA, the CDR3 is TGTGCCAGCAGTGACTCAACAGGGAACACAGATACGCAGTATTTT.